This T cell receptor beta chain was recovered during a study of blood T cell repertoires in COVID-19. In the study's own analysis: Amplification of reference gene primers provided the estimated nucleated cell counts. Generated by immunoSEQ multiplex PCR, the TCRdb table keeps only in-frame clones and is missing some. The V and J calls and clone size were taken over from that table, and D and trimming were inferred from the DNA. The sample lists 50,000 or so clones; under 90% were seen once. The CDR3 contains 16 residues. Germline CDR1 is MDHEN and CDR2 is SYDVKM. V was trimmed by 1 base and J by 0 bases, leaving 10 bases between them. A word on this clone: This sample includes further DNA sequences coding for the same CDR3.

The chain carries TRBV28 and TRBJ1-5, with unresolved D. The sample comprised peripheral blood. The clonotype originates from a human donor in a cohort sampled during active COVID-19. The CDR3, as DNA: TGTGCCAGCAGTTTATCCGGGGAAGGTAGCAATCAGCCCCAGCATTTT. Encoded protein: CASSLSGEGSNQPQHF. The complete variable domain, with remaining parts taken from reference TRBV28 and TRBJ1-5, reads DVKVTQSSRYLVKRTGEKVFLECVQDMDHENMFWYRQDPGLGLRLIYFSYDVKMKEKGDIPEGYSVSREKKERFSLILESASTNQTSMYLCASSLSGEGSNQPQHFGDGTRLSIL.